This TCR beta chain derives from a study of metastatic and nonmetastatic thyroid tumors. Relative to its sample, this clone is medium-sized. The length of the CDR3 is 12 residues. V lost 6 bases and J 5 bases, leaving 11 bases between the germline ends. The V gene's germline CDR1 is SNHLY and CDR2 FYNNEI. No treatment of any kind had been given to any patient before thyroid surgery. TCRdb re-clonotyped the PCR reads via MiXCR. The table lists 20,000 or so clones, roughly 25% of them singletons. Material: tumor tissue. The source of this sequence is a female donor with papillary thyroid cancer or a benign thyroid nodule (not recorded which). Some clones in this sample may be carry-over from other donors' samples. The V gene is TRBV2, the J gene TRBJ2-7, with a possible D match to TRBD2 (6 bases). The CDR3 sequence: CASRKEGDEQYF. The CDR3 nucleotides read TGTGCCAGCAGGAAGGAGGGCGACGAGCAGTACTTC.